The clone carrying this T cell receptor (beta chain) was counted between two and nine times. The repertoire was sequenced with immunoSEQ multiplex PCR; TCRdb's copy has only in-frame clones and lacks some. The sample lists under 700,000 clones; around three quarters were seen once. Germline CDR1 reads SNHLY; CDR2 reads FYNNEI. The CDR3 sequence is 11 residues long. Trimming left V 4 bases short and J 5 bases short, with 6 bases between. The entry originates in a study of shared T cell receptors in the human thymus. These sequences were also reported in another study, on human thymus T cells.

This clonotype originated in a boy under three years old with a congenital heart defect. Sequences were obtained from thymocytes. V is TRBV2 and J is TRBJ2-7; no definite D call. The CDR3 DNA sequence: TGTGCCAGCAGTGGTGGGCACGAGCAGTACTTC. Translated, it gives CASSGGHEQYF.